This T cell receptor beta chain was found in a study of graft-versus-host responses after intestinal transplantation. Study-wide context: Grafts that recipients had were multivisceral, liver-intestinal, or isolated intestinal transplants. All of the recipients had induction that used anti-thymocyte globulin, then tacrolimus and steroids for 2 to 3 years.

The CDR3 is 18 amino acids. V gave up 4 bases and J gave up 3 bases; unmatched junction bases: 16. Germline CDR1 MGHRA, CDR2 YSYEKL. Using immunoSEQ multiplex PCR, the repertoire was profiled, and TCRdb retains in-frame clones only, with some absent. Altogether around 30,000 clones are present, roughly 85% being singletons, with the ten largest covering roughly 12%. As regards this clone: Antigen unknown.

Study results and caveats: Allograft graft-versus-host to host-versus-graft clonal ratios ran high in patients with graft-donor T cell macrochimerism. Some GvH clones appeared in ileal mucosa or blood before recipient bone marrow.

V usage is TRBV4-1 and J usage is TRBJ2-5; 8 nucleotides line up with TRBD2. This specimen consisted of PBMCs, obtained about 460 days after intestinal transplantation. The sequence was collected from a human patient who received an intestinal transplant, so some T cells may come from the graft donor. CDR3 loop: CASSPHPRGLVKKETQYF. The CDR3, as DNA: TGCGCCAGCAGCCCACATCCCCGGGGACTAGTGAAAAAAGAGACCCAGTACTTC.